This T cell receptor (beta chain) emerged from a study of cytomegalovirus exposure and HLA in healthy donors. Whole-study results and caveats: The tendency of first-cohort TCR clusters to co-occur in the 120 or so validation repertoires was the finding of a later analysis. The study listed approximately 160 cytomegalovirus-associated TCR beta chains.

Some clones are missing from TCRdb's copy, which holds only in-frame ones; the method was immunoSEQ multiplex PCR. The top ten hold under 0.9% of the sample, which has a few hundred thousand clones, roughly 90% seen once. A remark on this clone: The antigen remains undetermined.

Donors were drawn from the approximately 120-subject validation cohort, separate from the approximately 700-subject first cohort. This CDR3 has 13 residues. The V end was cut by 8 bases, the J end by 1 base, with 12 bases between. Germline values: CDR1 ENHRY, CDR2 SYGVKD. The source is a woman aged 18-30 years in good health and CMV-seronegative. This chain uses TRBV10-3 with TRBJ2-7; TRBD2 is a possible D gene (5 bases). The material sequenced was PBMCs. The CDR3 loop is CAIGVTTSYEQYF. CDR3 coding DNA: TGTGCCATCGGAGTGACTACGTCCTACGAGCAGTACTTC.